This TCR beta chain was captured by sequencing in a study of cytomegalovirus exposure and HLA in healthy donors. About this clone: The antigen remains unidentified.

The study, taken as a whole, reports: A few of the chains that were CMV-associated were confirmed in vitro to be specific for CMV antigens. Some V segments could not be told apart, so they were left out, TRBV6-2 and TRBV6-3 among them. Researchers reported in a later analysis that a missense DCLRE1C variant was tied to TCR beta V- and J-gene trimming.

This CDR3 contains 15 residues. Germline V gene data show CDR1 as SGHRS and CDR2 as YFSETQ. V was pared by 9 bases and J by 3 bases, with 10 bases of the junction left unmatched. PCR amplification relied on 60 Vbeta primers (plus 13 Jbeta primers). As originally analysed: A later analysis tallied approximately 78 million unique TCR beta chains, some 10 million of them shared. TCRdb keeps only in-frame clones here, not all; method: immunoSEQ multiplex PCR. V and J calls and clone size are those listed in that table; D and trimming were worked out from the DNA. The data contain under 200,000 clones, about 76% of them singletons.

This chain links TRBV5-1 with TRBJ1-2; 11 nucleotides agree with TRBD1. Sequencing was done on a sample of PBMCs. The TCR sequence derives from a woman aged 40-49 years in good health and CMV-seropositive. Here the CDR3 DNA reads TGCGCCACCGCCCGGGACAGGGGGTTGGACTATGGCTACACCTTC. Translation gives CATARDRGLDYGYTF.